Described below is a single TCR beta chain sequence and its context. No per-base quality is available; no much larger clone lies one base away. Per the publication, the time point label means: acute infectious mononucleosis, at clinical presentation within 2 weeks of symptom onset (visit 1). The study tracked CD8 T cell responses to two immunodominant EBV epitopes, BRLF1 109 (YVL-BR) and BMLF1 280 (GLC-BM), over primary infection. A positive serum heterophile antibody test together with EBV viral capsid antigen-specific IgM pointed to primary EBV infection. Total CD8 T cells were first enriched from PBMCs by magnetic positive selection (MACS). A FACSAria III was used to sort live CD3+ CD8+ tetramer+ cells to over 95% purity. A PE-conjugated tetramer loaded with the BRLF1 109-117 peptide was used for cell sorting. TCR repertoires of EBV epitope-specific CD8 T cells were deep-sequenced directly ex vivo after tetramer sorting, at acute infection and at convalescence. The donors were three individuals between roughly 18 and 30 years old who had clinical acute infectious mononucleosis and laboratory evidence of primary EBV infection. Heparinized peripheral blood was collected once when donors presented clinically with mononucleosis symptoms and a second time roughly 6 months afterward. Ficoll-Paque density gradient centrifugation was used to isolate PBMCs.

This sample stems from a study of blood T cell repertoires in acute mononucleosis (dated by TCRdb to the early 2020s). Context from the whole study: Acute-phase samples were taken within 2 weeks of symptom onset, representing the primary response. The mean EBV load in blood was roughly 3.7 log10 genome copies per million B cells during acute infection, compared with 2.5 to 3 at convalescence. During acute infection, about 2.1% and 1% of blood CD8 T cells were made up of mean YVL-BR-specific and GLC-BM-specific cells, respectively. The research as a whole found: Because only a fraction of each donor's blood was analyzed, sampling error might partly explain the low overlap between acute and convalescent clonotypes. With only a few donors in the cohort, group averages were based on very few individuals. Persistence into convalescence was observed for only about 9% of unique acute clonotypes, yet most of the response was made up by these persisting clonotypes, and the remaining acute clonotypes were seemingly replaced by new diverse de novo clonotypes. In TCR repertoire selection for BRLF1 (YVL-BR), TCRalpha CDR3 motifs had a dominant role, while TCRbeta had a minimal role.

For TCR profiling, total RNA from no fewer than 9,000 sorted tetramer+ CD8 T cells was reverse transcribed into cDNA. CDR3 regions were PCR-amplified with primers annealing to V and J regions, and unique molecular identifiers were added to track templates. TCRalpha and TCRbeta chains were profiled using the immunoSEQ platform, including its sequencing and error-correction standards. The paper's data handling went like this. Clonal copy numbers were corrected for sequencing and PCR errors, and CDR3s were defined per IMGT conventions. Analysis was restricted to productive rearrangements and was performed with immunoSEQ Analyzer versions 2.0 and 3.0, and gene-pairing frequencies were further processed in Microsoft Excel. Circos plots were used to visualize V-J pairings, and MEME together with a custom motifSearch program was used to find CDR3 motifs. The OLGA algorithm was used to calculate the probability of generation of TCR sequences. Clonotypes seen at both visits were designated persistent, clonotypes seen only acutely were designated nonpersistent, and clonotypes seen only at convalescence were designated de novo. Any amino acid clonotype used by more than one donor was defined as a public TCR. TCRdb limited this immuneACCESS table to in-frame rearrangements with V and J called. A share of clones is missing; checked studies link under half to unresolved V genes, and the rest is unexplained. D and trimming were read from the DNA, whereas the V and J calls and clone size are those reported in that table. Present in this sample are 6,500 to 7,500 clones, 20% to 25% of which were seen just once. Around 30% of the sample is taken by the ten largest.

Via the germline V gene, CDR1 is MDHEN and CDR2 SYDVKM. Trimming removed 6 bases from V and 6 bases from J; the gene matches leave 10 bases unexplained. The CDR3 holds 15 amino acids from the cysteine to the phenylalanine. Solely the CDR3 DNA is kept, with 45 bases framed from the first base. The sequence is built from TRBV28 and TRBJ2-7; 11 junctional bases match TRBD2. Sequencing used EBV YVL epitope tetramer+ CD8+ T cells sorted from PBMCs, obtained during acute infectious mononucleosis. The cell subset or site label on this specimen signifies: CD8 T cells binding a tetramer with EBV BRLF1 109-117 peptide (YVL-BR). The source of this sequence is a woman between 18 and 29 years old with infectious mononucleosis caused by EBV. CDR3 sequence: CASSTYSGRASEQYF. The sequenced DNA is TGTGCCAGCAGCACATATAGCGGGAGGGCTTCCGAGCAGTACTTC.